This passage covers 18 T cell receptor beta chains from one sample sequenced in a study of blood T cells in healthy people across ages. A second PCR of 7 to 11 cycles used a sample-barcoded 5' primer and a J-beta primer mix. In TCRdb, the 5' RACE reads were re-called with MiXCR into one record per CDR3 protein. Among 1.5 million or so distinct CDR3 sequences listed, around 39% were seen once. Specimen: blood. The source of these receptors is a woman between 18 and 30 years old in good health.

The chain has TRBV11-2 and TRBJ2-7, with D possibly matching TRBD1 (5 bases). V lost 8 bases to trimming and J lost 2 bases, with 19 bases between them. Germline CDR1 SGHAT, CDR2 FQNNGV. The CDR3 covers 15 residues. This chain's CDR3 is CASLSAGPPPYEQYF. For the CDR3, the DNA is TGTGCCAGCTTATCGGCAGGGCCTCCCCCCTACGAGCAGTACTTC.

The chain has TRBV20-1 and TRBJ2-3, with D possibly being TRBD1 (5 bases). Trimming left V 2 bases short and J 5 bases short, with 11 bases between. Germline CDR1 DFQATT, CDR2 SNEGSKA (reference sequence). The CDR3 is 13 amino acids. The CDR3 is CSARKQGEDTQYF. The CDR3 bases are TGCAGTGCTAGAAAGCAGGGCGAAGATACGCAGTATTTT.

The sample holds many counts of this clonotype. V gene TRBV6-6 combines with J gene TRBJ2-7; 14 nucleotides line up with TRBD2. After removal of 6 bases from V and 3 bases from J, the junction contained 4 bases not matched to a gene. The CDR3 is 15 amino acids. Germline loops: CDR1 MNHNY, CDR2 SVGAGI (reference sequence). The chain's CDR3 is CASSSGLAGGYEQYF. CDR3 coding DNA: TGTGCCAGCAGCTCCGGACTAGCGGGAGGCTACGAGCAGTACTTC.

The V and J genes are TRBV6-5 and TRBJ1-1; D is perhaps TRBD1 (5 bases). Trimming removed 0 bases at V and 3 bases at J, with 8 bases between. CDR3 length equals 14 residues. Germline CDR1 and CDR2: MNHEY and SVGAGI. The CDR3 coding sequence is TGTGCCAGCAGTTACTCGGTCAGGGACACTGAAGCTTTCTTT. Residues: CASSYSVRDTEAFF.

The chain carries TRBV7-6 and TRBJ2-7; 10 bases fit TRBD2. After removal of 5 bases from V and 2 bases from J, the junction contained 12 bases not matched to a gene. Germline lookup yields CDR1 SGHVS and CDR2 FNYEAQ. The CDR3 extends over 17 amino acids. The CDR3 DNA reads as TGTGCCAGCAGCCGGAGCGAACTAGCGGGAACTGCCTACGAGCAGTACTTC. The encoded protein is CASSRSELAGTAYEQYF.

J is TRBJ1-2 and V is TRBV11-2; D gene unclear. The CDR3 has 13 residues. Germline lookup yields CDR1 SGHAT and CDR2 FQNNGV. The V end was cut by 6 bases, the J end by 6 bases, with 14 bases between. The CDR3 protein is CASRLISEDGYTF. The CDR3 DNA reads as TGTGCCAGCAGACTTATCTCGGAGGATGGCTACACCTTC.

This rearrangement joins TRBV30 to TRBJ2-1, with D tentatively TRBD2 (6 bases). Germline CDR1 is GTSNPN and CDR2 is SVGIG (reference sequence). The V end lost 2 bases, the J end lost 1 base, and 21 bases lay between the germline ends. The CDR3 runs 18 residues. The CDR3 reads CAWSSDWGGGESYNEQFF. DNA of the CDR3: TGTGCCTGGAGTTCCGACTGGGGTGGCGGGGAGTCCTACAATGAGCAGTTCTTC.

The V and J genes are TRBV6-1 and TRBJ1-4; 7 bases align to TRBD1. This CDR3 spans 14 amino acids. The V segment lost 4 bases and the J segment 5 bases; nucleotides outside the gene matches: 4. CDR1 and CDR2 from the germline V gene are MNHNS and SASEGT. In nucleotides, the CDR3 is TGTGCCAGCAGTGTAGGGACAGCAAATGAAAAACTGTTTTTT. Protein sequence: CASSVGTANEKLFF.

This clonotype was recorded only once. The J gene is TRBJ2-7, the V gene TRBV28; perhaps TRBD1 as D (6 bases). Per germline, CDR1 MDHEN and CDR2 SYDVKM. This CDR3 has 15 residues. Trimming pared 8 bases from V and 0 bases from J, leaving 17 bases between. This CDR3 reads CASATGGPSSYEQYF. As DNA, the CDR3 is TGTGCCAGCGCGACAGGCGGCCCGAGCTCCTACGAGCAGTACTTC. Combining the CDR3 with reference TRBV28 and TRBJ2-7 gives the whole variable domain DVKVTQSSRYLVKRTGEKVFLECVQDMDHENMFWYRQDPGLGLRLIYFSYDVKMKEKGDIPEGYSVSREKKERFSLILESASTNQTSMYLCASATGGPSSYEQYFGPGTRLTVT.

CDR3 sequence (DNA): TGTGCCAGCAGAGCCCTAGGGACAGGGAGCACAGATACGCAGTATTTT. Protein product: CASRALGTGSTDTQYF. The chain uses TRBV2 and TRBJ2-3, with 9 nucleotides matching TRBD1. In germline, CDR1 is SNHLY, CDR2 FYNNEI. V dropped 6 bases and J dropped 0; count of bases not matched to a gene: 7. The CDR3 spans 16 residues.

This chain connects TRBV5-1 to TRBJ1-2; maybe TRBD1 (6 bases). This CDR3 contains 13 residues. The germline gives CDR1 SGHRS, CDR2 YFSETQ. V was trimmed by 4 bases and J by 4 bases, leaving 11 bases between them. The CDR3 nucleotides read TGCGCCAGCAGCACGGACAGATTCTATGGCTACACCTTC. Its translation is CASSTDRFYGYTF.

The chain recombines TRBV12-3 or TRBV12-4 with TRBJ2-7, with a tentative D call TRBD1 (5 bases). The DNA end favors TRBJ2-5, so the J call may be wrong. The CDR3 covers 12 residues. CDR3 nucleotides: TGTGCCAGCACACAGGCGCTCGAGACCCAGTACTTC. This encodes CASTQALETQYF.

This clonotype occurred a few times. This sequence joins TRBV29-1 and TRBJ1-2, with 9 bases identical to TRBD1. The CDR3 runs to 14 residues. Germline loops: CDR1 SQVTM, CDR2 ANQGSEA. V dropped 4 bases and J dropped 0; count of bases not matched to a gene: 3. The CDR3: CSVGTGEANYGYTF. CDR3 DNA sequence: TGCAGCGTTGGGACAGGGGAAGCTAACTATGGCTACACCTTC.

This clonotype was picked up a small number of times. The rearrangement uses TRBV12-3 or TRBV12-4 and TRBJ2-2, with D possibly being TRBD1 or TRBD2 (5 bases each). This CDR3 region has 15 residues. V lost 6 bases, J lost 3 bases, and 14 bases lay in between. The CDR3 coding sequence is TGTGCCAGCAGCCCGGGGCAGAAGTACACCGGGGAGCTGTTTTTT. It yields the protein CASSPGQKYTGELFF.

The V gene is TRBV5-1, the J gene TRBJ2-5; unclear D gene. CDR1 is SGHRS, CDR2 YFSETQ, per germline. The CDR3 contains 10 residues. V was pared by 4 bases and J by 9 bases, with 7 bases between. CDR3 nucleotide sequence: TGCGCCAGCAGCCCTCAGTCCCAGTACTTC. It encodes CASSPQSQYF.

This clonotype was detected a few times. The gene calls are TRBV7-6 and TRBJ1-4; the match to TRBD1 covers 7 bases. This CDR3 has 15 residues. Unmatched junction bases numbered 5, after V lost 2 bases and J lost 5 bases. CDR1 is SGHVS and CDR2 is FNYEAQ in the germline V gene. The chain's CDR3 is CASSLQPGQNEKLFF. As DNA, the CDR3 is TGTGCCAGCAGCTTACAACCGGGACAGAATGAAAAACTGTTTTTT.

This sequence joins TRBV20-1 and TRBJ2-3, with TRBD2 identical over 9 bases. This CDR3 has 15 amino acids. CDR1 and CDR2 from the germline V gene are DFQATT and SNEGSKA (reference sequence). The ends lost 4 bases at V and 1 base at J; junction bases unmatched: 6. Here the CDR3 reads CSANGLAIGTDTQYF. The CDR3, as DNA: TGCAGTGCTAACGGACTAGCGATAGGCACAGATACGCAGTATTTT.

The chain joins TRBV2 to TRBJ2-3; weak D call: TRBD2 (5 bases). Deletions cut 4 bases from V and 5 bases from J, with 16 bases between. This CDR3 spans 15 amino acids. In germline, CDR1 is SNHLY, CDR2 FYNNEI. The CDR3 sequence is CASSGGSGVIDTQYF. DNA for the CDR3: TGTGCCAGCAGTGGAGGGAGCGGTGTAATAGATACGCAGTATTTT.